This T cell receptor beta chain was sequenced for a study of T-cell reconstitution after alpha-beta-depleted transplantation in children. Study results and limitations: Surviving thymic progenitors and recipient T cells were the source of high TCRbeta diversity at day 60 in some patients. Alpha-beta T cells present about two months after transplant were reported to originate from several hundred expanded graft clones.

CDR3 length: 15 amino acids. V gave up 0 bases and J gave up 4 bases, with 10 bases separating them. The germline V gene has CDR1 LGHNA and CDR2 YSLEER. TCRbeta library construction was performed incorporating unique molecular identifiers. TCRdb reanalysed the PCR reads using MiXCR and keeps one entry per CDR3 protein. The sample includes about 340,000 distinct CDR3 sequences, 15% to 20% of them seen just once. This clonotype occurred many times. The antigen remains unidentified. This receptor was taken from a male patient between 2 and 10 years old who had a stem cell transplant for acute lymphoblastic leukemia, so the T cells may come from the graft donor. Sequencing was performed on PBMCs, mostly from graft donor cells, taken 360 days after TCRalphabeta/CD19-depleted stem cell transplant. V and J are TRBV4-3 and TRBJ2-1; D gene ambiguous. The CDR3 region is CASSQDHVLYNEQFF. The CDR3 nucleotides are TGCGCCAGCAGCCAAGATCACGTACTATACAATGAGCAGTTCTTC.